This T cell receptor beta chain was recorded in a study of blood T cell repertoires in COVID-19. Study in general: PBMCs, B-cell-depleted T cells, or T cells were the source of the cDNA or gDNA that made up the material.

The table came from immunoSEQ multiplex PCR; TCRdb's copy has only in-frame clones and leaves some out. The repertoire holds around 78,000 clones, with around 91% as singletons. There are 13 residues in the CDR3. V was clipped by 6 bases and J by 6 bases, with 15 bases between them. Germline V CDR1 and CDR2: SGHAT, FQNNGV. The sequence was obtained from a woman aged 45 to 65 in a cohort sampled during active COVID-19. The sequenced material came from peripheral blood. The chain has TRBV11-2 and TRBJ2-7, with D possibly being TRBD1 (6 bases). The CDR3 reads CASSSGTPLEQYF. CDR3 coding DNA: TGTGCCAGCAGTTCCGGGACACCCCTCGAGCAGTACTTC.